These T cell receptor beta chains were read from a single sample in a study of early T cells in non-severe SARS-CoV-2 infection. TCRdb called the 5' RACE reads again in MiXCR, with one record for every CDR3 protein. This sample has 55,000 to 75,000 distinct CDR3 sequences; approximately 11% occur once, and the top ten carry roughly 6%. The specimen sequenced was whole blood. The receptors shown here come from an adult who was a healthcare worker with PCR-confirmed SARS-CoV-2 infection or an uninfected control (not recorded which). Each CDR3 is given with its conserved first and last residue. The D gene is left open where the match is weak. Not all rows give a size; the values are once, few, many and, for expanded clones, a class.

abundance	v_gene	j_gene	d_gene	CDR3nt	CDR3aa
.	TRBV12-3/TRBV12-4	TRBJ2-1	TRBD1	TGTGCCAGCAGGGGGGGACAGGGGCCCTACAATGAGCAGTTCTTC	CASRGGQGPYNEQFF
.	TRBV12-3/TRBV12-4	TRBJ2-2	TRBD2	TGTGCCAGCAGAAAACTAGCGACGCCCGGGGAGCTGTTTTTT	CASRKLATPGELFF
.	TRBV5-6	TRBJ2-6	.	TGTGCCAGCAGCTTGGTCCCTAGCGCTGGGGCCAACGTCCTGACTTTC	CASSLVPSAGANVLTF
few	TRBV15	TRBJ1-5	.	TGTGCCACCAGTCTTGACAACTATCAGCCCCAGCATTTT	CATSLDNYQPQHF
many	TRBV9	TRBJ2-1	.	TGTGCCAGCAGCGTGACAGGACTGACATCCAATGAGCAGTTCTTC	CASSVTGLTSNEQFF
few	TRBV12-3/TRBV12-4	TRBJ2-4	.	TGTGCCAGCAGTTTAGCGCTGGTACAAGACATTCAGTACTTC	CASSLALVQDIQYF
.	TRBV5-1	TRBJ1-1	.	TGCGCCAGCAGCTTGGTAGGGAAGAACACTGACGCTTTCTTT	CASSLVGKNTDAFF
few	TRBV6-2/TRBV6-3	TRBJ2-2	.	TGTGCCAGCAGTAGGGGGGGCACCGGGGAGCTGTTTTTT	CASSRGGTGELFF
few	TRBV9	TRBJ2-1	TRBD2	TGTGCCAGCAGCGCCGGGACTAGCGGCTACAATGAGCAGTTCTTC	CASSAGTSGYNEQFF
many	TRBV20-1	TRBJ1-5	.	TGCAGTGCTCCGGTCGGGAGTCAGCCCCAGCATTTT	CSAPVGSQPQHF
many	TRBV6-1	TRBJ1-3	.	TGTGCCAGCAGTGAAGCGGAACACTCTGGAAACACCATATATTTT	CASSEAEHSGNTIYF
.	TRBV20-1	TRBJ2-3	TRBD2	TGCAGTGCTAGAGATTCGGGACTAGCGACAGATACGCAGTATTTT	CSARDSGLATDTQYF
few	TRBV7-2	TRBJ2-1	TRBD2	TGTGCCAGCAGCTCAAGGACTAGCGGATACAATGAGCAGTTCTTC	CASSSRTSGYNEQFF
.	TRBV18	TRBJ2-7	TRBD1	TGTGCCAGCTCACCCCGTATGGACAGGGTAGGGGCTGAGCAGTACTTC	CASSPRMDRVGAEQYF
.	TRBV5-4	TRBJ1-2	.	TGTGCCAGCAGCCTAGGAGACGGACAGCCCAGAAGCTACACCTTC	CASSLGDGQPRSYTF
many	TRBV20-1	TRBJ2-1	.	TGCAGCGCCCCAGGGGCCAGTGAGCAGTTCTTC	CSAPGASEQFF
few	TRBV3-1	TRBJ2-1	.	TGTGCCAGCAGCTATAATAGTGGCGGGCAGTTCTTC	CASSYNSGGQFF
.	TRBV20-1	TRBJ2-7	TRBD2	TGCAGTGCTACAGGACTAGCGGGAAGCGAGCAGTACTTC	CSATGLAGSEQYF
many	TRBV29-1	TRBJ1-3	.	TGCAGCGTCGTCTCTGGAAACACCATATATTTT	CSVVSGNTIYF
.	TRBV29-1	TRBJ1-2	.	TGCAGCGTCCCTATAACCGGGGGCCCCAACTATGGCTACACCTTC	CSVPITGGPNYGYTF
many	TRBV4-1	TRBJ1-2	TRBD1	TGCGCCAGCAGCCAAGCACGGGGACAGTATCACTATGGCTACACCTTC	CASSQARGQYHYGYTF
few	TRBV7-6	TRBJ2-1	.	TGTGCCAGCAGCTCGGACAGTCACAATGAGCAGTTCTTC	CASSSDSHNEQFF
many	TRBV7-3	TRBJ2-1	.	TGTGCCAGCAGCTCCACAGGGACGGAGCAGTTCTTC	CASSSTGTEQFF
many	TRBV19	TRBJ2-4	TRBD2	TGTGCCAGTAGACCGACGGGACTAGCAAACATTCAGTACTTC	CASRPTGLANIQYF
few	TRBV7-3	TRBJ2-3	TRBD2	TGTGCCAGCAGCTTAACGCGGAGCGGGAGGGGAGGAGATACGCAGTATTTT	CASSLTRSGRGGDTQYF
few	TRBV20-1	TRBJ2-1	.	TGCAGTGCTAGAGTCCCCCCGACCTACAATGAGCAGTTCTTC	CSARVPPTYNEQFF